The source of this TCR beta chain is a study of cytomegalovirus exposure and HLA in healthy donors. Study information: An earlier analysis identified 117 million unique TCR beta sequences in about 200 million T cells. Overall study findings and caveats: Several of the most significant clusters appeared, in a later analysis, to be linked to common viral pathogens.

The CDR3 is 15 residues long. J lost 2 bases, V lost 5 bases, and 7 bases had no gene match. CDR1 is SGHVS and CDR2 is FNYEAQ in the germline V gene. The study ran its PCR with 60 Vbeta and 13 Jbeta primers. The repertoire was sequenced with immunoSEQ multiplex PCR; TCRdb's copy has only in-frame clones and lacks some. Counted here are about 93,000 clones, roughly 72% occurring once; the ten biggest clones make up roughly 0.6%. Concerning this clone: The antigen is undetermined.

The gene calls are TRBV7-6 and TRBJ2-3; 7 bases agree with TRBD2. This sequence was found in a man aged 25-45 years in good health and CMV-seronegative. Sequencing input: PBMCs. The CDR3 DNA reads as TGTGCCAGCAGCCTCCGACTAGCTTACACAGATACGCAGTATTTT. Protein: CASSLRLAYTDTQYF.